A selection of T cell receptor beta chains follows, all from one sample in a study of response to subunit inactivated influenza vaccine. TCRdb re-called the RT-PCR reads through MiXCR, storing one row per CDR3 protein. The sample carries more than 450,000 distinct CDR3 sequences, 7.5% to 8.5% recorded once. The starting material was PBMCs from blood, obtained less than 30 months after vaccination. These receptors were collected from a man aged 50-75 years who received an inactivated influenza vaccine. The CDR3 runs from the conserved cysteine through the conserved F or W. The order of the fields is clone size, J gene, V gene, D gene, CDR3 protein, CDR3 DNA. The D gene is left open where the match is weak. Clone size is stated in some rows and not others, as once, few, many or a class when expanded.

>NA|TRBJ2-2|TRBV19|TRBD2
CASGGLAGLAPGAGELFF
TGTGCCAGCGGAGGACTAGCGGGTCTTGCCCCGGGTGCCGGGGAGCTGTTTTTT
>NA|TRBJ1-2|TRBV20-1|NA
CSAQGGSYGYTF
TGCAGTGCCCAAGGAGGAAGCTATGGCTACACCTTC
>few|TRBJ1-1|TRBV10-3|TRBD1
CAIRQGGNTEAFF
TGTGCCATCAGACAGGGGGGAAACACTGAAGCTTTCTTT
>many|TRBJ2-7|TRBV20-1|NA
CSAYRITGSYEQYF
TGCAGTGCCTACCGGATTACCGGTTCCTACGAGCAGTACTTC
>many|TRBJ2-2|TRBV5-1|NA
CASSGQFTGELFF
TGCGCCAGCAGCGGACAGTTCACCGGGGAGCTGTTTTTT
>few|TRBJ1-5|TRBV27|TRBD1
CASSRQGGGNQPQHF
TGTGCCAGCAGTCGACAGGGAGGGGGAAATCAGCCCCAGCATTTT
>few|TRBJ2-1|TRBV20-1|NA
CSARDFRAAGNEQFF
TGCAGTGCTAGAGATTTCCGGGCGGCCGGGAATGAGCAGTTCTTC
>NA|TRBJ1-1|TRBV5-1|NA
CASSTQGPDHTEAFF
TGCGCCAGCAGCACACAGGGTCCCGACCACACTGAAGCTTTCTTT
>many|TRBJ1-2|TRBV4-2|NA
CASSQEGRRYGYTF
TGTGCCAGCAGCCAAGAAGGGCGGCGCTATGGCTACACCTTC
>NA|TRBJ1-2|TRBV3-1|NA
CASSQVPIILSDYGYTF
TGTGCCAGCAGCCAGGTACCAATTATACTCAGCGACTATGGCTACACCTTC
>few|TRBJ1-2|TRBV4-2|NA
CASSLLAGENYGYTF
TGTGCCAGCAGCCTGTTAGCAGGGGAGAACTATGGCTACACCTTC
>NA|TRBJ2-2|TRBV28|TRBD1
CASRPGTGRPGELFF
TGTGCCAGCAGGCCTGGGACAGGACGACCCGGGGAGCTGTTTTTT
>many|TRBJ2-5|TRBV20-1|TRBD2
CSAREAGGPETQYF
TGCAGTGCTAGGGAAGCGGGGGGGCCGGAGACCCAGTACTTC
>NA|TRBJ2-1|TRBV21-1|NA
CASSNQRQGRDNEQFF
TGTGCCAGCAGCAACCAACGACAGGGTAGGGACAATGAGCAGTTCTTC
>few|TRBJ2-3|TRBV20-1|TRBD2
CSAPERERRDTQYF
TGCAGTGCTCCCGAGCGGGAGAGAAGAGATACGCAGTATTTT
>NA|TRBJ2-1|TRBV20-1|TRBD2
CSARDGGRLNEQFF
TGCAGTGCTAGAGATGGCGGGAGATTAAATGAGCAGTTCTTC
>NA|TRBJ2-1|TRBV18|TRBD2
CASSPGLASSSYNEQFF
TGTGCCAGCTCACCCGGACTAGCGTCGAGCTCCTACAATGAGCAGTTCTTC
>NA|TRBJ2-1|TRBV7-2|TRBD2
CASSSERLAEKFF
TGTGCCAGCAGCTCCGAAAGACTAGCGGAAAAGTTCTTC
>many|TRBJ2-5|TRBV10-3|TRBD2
CAIRASGTETQYF
TGTGCCATCAGGGCTAGCGGGACAGAGACCCAGTACTTC
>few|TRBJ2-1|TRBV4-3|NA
CASSQWDTSSYNEQFF
TGCGCCAGCAGCCAGTGGGACACCAGCTCCTACAATGAGCAGTTCTTC
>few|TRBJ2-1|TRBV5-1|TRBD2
CASSLAISGTSLNEQFF
TGCGCCAGCAGCTTGGCCATTTCAGGGACTAGCTTAAATGAGCAGTTCTTC
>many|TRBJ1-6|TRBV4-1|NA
CASSQASRPGSPLHF
TGCGCCAGCAGCCAAGCTTCTCGCCCCGGCTCACCCCTCCACTTT
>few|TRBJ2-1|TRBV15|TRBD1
CATSRGRGQGPNEQFF
TGTGCCACCAGCAGGGGTAGGGGACAGGGCCCCAATGAGCAGTTCTTC
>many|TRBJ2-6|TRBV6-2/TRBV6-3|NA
CASSLSALGANVLTF
TGTGCCAGCAGCCTGTCCGCCTTGGGGGCCAACGTCCTGACTTTC
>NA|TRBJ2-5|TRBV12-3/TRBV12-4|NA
CASRGQAGGHQETQYF
TGTGCCAGCAGAGGCCAAGCGGGCGGTCACCAAGAGACCCAGTACTTC
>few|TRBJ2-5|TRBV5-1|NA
CASSPGRTQETQYF
TGCGCCAGCAGCCCCGGACGTACCCAGGAGACCCAGTACTTC
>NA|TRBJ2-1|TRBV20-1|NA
CSPAAGLGYDEQFF
TGCAGTCCAGCCGCGGGGTTGGGCTATGATGAGCAGTTCTTC
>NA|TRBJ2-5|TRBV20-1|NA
CSASVGETQYF
TGCAGTGCTAGTGTGGGGGAGACCCAGTACTTC
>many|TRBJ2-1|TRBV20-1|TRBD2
CSARDRGSFRNEQFF
TGCAGTGCTAGAGATCGCGGGAGTTTCCGCAATGAGCAGTTCTTC
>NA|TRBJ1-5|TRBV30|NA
CAWSRGRQPQHF
TGTGCCTGGAGTCGGGGGAGACAGCCCCAGCATTTT
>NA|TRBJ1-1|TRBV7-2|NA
CASSLAGWTEAFF
TGTGCCAGCAGCTTAGCAGGGTGGACTGAAGCTTTCTTT